This T cell receptor beta chain appears in the sequencing data of a study of breast tumors, draining lymph nodes, adjacent tissues (dated by TCRdb to 2016 to 2017). Study-wide context: In breast cancer patients, the study compared the TCR beta repertoires of tumor, adjacent nontumor tissue and axillary lymph nodes. In human breast cancer, the study set out to assess how tumor, surrounding tissue and draining lymph node repertoires relate to one another and whether T cells might be exchanged between them.

The sample was run on an Illumina HiSeq 2000. Multiplex PCR amplification was used to generate the TCR beta chain libraries. The amplified TCR beta chain products were analyzed by high-throughput sequencing. The public reads were run again by TCRdb, first through fastp at Q25 and then through MiXCR, and only productive beta chains were kept. Rows are combined by CDR3 protein, so each entry shows the most common genes and DNA. The sample table shows some 49,000 distinct CDR3 sequences, and about 23% are seen once. The ten most abundant clones make up 6.5% to 8% of the sample. Study-level results and caveats: Tumor and nontumor tissue repertoires were found to be significantly more similar in luminal-like than in basal-like breast cancer. The data were considered consistent with most tumor T cells being derived from the lymph node and subsequently expanding within tumor tissue. Tumors showed preferential V and J gene usage, and their T-cell repertoire diversity fell below that of lymph nodes yet above that of nontumor tissue. The study presented the conclusion that tumor T cells originate in lymph nodes as consistent with a hypothesis, not as something directly demonstrated.

A word on this clonotype: Its antigen has not been determined. A read error may explain this, as a much larger clone is one base away.

As encoded in the germline V gene, CDR1 is MNHGY while CDR2 is SVAAGI. Trimming leaves V shorter by 3 bases and J shorter by 6 bases, with the junction holding 7 bases beyond the gene matches. The CDR3 starts with the cysteine, ends with the phenylalanine, and has 15 residues. Only CDR3 DNA remains: 45 bases, in frame from the first base. The receptor was derived from a female donor with breast cancer. Some clones in this sample may be carry-over from other donors' samples. The chain links TRBV6-9 with TRBJ2-7, with TRBD1 identical over 11 junction bases. The sequenced material came from breast tumor tissue. The CDR3 reads CASSYSGQGAVEQYF. The sequenced DNA is TGTGCCAGCAGTTACTCAGGACAGGGGGCGGTCGAGCAGTACTTC.